The clone carrying this T cell receptor beta chain was seen repeatedly, ten times or more. The germline V gene encodes CDR1 SGHDT and CDR2 YYEEEE. Trimming took 0 bases from V and 5 from J, leaving 17 bases between them. The CDR3 runs to 16 residues. The authors made TCR cDNA by 5'RACE template switching, adding a universal primer site and UMIs. From the 5' RACE reads, TCRdb called clonotypes with MiXCR, one entry per CDR3 protein. In the table there are 25,000 to 30,000 distinct CDR3 sequences, approximately 4.9% of which are singletons. The data stem from a study of T cells after yellow fever vaccination. The study's findings and limits: Sorted memory subsets showed almost no vaccine-responding clonotypes on day 0. Post-booster repertoires again held most primary-vaccination clones (approximately 96% CD4, about 90% CD8).

The material sequenced was PBMCs, either bulk or a sorted T-cell subset (CD4+, CD8+, memory, or dextramer-sorted; not recorded which), taken on the day of the yellow fever booster vaccination. The rearrangement uses TRBV5-6 and TRBJ2-5; tentative D call: TRBD2 (6 bases). This receptor was identified in a man aged 18 to 29 who received the YFV17D yellow fever vaccine. The DNA for the CDR3 is TGTGCCAGCAGCTTGGCTCGGGGCGGGACGTCGGAGACCCAGTACTTC. It encodes CASSLARGGTSETQYF.